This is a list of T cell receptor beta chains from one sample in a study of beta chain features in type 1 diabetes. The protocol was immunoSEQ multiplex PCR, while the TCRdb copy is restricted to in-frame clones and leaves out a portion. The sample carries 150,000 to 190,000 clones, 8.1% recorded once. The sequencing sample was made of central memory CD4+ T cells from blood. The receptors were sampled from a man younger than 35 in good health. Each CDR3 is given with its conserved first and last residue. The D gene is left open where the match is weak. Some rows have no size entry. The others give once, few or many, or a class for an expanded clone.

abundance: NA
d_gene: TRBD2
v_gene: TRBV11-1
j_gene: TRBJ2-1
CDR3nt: TGTGCCAGCAGCTTTCAGGAAGGGGACTACTACAATGAGCAGTTCTTC
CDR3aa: CASSFQEGDYYNEQFF

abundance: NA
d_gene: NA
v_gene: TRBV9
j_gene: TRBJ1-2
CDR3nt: TGTGCCAGCAGCGTAGGGCCACAGGGAAACTATGGCTACACCTTC
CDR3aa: CASSVGPQGNYGYTF

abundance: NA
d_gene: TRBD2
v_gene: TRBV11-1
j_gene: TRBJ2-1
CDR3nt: TGTGCCAGCAGCTTCGGGGGGAGCGGCCACTACAATGAGCAGTTCTTC
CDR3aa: CASSFGGSGHYNEQFF

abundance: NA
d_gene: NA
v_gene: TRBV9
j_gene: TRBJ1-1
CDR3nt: TGTGCCAGCAGCGTAGGAGTCCGGAGGGAGCCCGGTCAGATGAACACTGAAGCTTTCTTT
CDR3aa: CASSVGVRREPGQMNTEAFF

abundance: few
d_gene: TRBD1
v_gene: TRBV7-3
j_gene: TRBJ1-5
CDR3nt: TGTGCCAGCAGCTGGGACAGAGATCAGCCCCAGCATTTT
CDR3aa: CASSWDRDQPQHF

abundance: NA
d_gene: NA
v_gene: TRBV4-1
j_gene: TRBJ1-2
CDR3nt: TGCGCCAGCAGCCAGTCCGGGGAACTGGGCTATGGCTACACCTTC
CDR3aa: CASSQSGELGYGYTF

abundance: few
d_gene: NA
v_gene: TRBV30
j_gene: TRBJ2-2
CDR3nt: TGTGCCTGGGCGGGCCACCTGGGGACCGGGGAGCTGTTTTTT
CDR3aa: CAWAGHLGTGELFF

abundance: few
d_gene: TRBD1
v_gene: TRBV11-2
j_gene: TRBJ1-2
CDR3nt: TGTGCCAGCAGCCGGACAGGGAACGGCTACACCTTC
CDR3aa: CASSRTGNGYTF

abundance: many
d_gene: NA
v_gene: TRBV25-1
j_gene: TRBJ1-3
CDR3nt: TGTGCCAGCAGTGAAAGGGGCAGGGGCTCTGGAAACACCATATATTTT
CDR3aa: CASSERGRGSGNTIYF

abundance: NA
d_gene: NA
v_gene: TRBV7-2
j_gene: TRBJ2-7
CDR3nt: TGTGCCAGCAGCTTAGGAGGTGGGTTCGCCTACGAGCAGTACTTC
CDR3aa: CASSLGGGFAYEQYF

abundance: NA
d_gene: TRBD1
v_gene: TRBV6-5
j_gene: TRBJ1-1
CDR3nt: TGTGCCAGCAGCAAAGGACAGGGCGACACTGAAGCTTTCTTT
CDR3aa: CASSKGQGDTEAFF

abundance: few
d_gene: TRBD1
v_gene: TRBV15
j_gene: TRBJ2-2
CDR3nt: TGTGCCACCAGCACGGACCGGGACAGGGGAACCGGGGAGCTGTTTTTT
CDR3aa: CATSTDRDRGTGELFF

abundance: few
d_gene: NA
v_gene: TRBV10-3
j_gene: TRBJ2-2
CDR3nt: TGTGCCATCAGTGAACTGGGGAGACACACCGGGGAGCTGTTTTTT
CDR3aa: CAISELGRHTGELFF

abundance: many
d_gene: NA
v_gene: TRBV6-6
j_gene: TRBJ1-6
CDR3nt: TGTGCCAGCAGTTTCCTAAATTCACCCCTCCACTTT
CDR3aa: CASSFLNSPLHF

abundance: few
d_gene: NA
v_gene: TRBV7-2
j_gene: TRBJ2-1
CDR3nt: TGTGCCAGCAGCTTTCGATCAGGGGTGAACAATGAGCAGTTCTTC
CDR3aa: CASSFRSGVNNEQFF

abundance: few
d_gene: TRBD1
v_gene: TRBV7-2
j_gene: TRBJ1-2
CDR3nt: TGTGCCAGCAGCCAGACAGGGGTTGGCTACACCTTC
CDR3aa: CASSQTGVGYTF

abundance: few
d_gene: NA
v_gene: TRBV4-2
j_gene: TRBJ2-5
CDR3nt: TGTGCCAGCAGCCAAGATTATGGCGGGGCCGGGAGTGAGACCCAGTACTTC
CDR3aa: CASSQDYGGAGSETQYF

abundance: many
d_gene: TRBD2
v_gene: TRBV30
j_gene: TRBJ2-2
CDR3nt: TGTGCCTGGAATCCTATGGGAGGGACCGGGGAGCTGTTTTTT
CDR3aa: CAWNPMGGTGELFF

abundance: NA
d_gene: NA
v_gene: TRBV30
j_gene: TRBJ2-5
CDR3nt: TGTGCCTGGCGGGGGACGGCGACGACCCAGTACTTC
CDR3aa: CAWRGTATTQYF

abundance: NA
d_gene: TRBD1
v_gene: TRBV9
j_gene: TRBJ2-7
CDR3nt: TGTGCCAGCAGCTCACTAGGACAGGGGGCAGGCTACGAGCAGTACTTC
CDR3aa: CASSSLGQGAGYEQYF

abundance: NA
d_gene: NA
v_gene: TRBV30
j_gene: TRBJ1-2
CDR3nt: TGTGCCTGGAGTGCGCAGGGGTCGGGATATGGCTACACCTTC
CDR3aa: CAWSAQGSGYGYTF

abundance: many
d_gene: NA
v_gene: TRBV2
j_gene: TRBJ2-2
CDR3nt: TGTGCCAGCAGTGACAGGGGGGCCGGGGAGCTGTTTTTT
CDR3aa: CASSDRGAGELFF

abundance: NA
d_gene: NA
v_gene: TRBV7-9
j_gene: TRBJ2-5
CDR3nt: TGTGCCAGCAGCTCTACCAGGGGGCGGGGGTCCGTAGAGACCCAGTACTTC
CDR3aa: CASSSTRGRGSVETQYF

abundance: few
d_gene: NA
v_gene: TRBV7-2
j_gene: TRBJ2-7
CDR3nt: TGTGCCAGCAGCTTGGGCAGGGAAGGCGGGCAGTACTTC
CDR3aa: CASSLGREGGQYF

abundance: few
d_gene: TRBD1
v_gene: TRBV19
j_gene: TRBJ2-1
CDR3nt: TGTGCCAGTAGTATCAGAGGACAGGGGGACCACAATGAGCAGTTCTTC
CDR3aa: CASSIRGQGDHNEQFF

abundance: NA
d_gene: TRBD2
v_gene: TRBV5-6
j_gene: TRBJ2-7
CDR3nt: TGTGCCAGCAGCTTGGTAAGCGGGGTCTCCTACGAGCAGTACTTC
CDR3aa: CASSLVSGVSYEQYF

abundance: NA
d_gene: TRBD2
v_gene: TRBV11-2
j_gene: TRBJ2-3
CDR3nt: TGTGCCAGCAGCTCGGGACTAGCAGGCACAGATACGCAGTATTTT
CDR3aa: CASSSGLAGTDTQYF

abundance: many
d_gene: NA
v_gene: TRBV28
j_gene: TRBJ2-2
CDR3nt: TGTGCCAGCAGTTTCTTGAGCACCGGGGAGCTGTTTTTT
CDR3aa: CASSFLSTGELFF

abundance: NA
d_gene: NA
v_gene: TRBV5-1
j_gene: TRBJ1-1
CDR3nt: TGCGCCAGCAGCTTGGACCAGGGAATGGGGACTGAAGCTTTCTTT
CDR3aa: CASSLDQGMGTEAFF